Listed below are T cell receptor beta chains from one sample, sequenced in a study of cytomegalovirus exposure and HLA in healthy donors. Clones were sequenced by immunoSEQ multiplex PCR, and TCRdb holds only the in-frame ones, with some missing. The sample holds about 150,000 clones, about 70% seen once. Sequenced sample: PBMCs. The receptors were gathered from a middle-aged woman in good health and CMV-seronegative. Each CDR3 is given with its conserved first and last residue. A D gene is named only where the DNA matches it firmly. Not every row has a clone size; where given, it reads once, few, many or a size class.

clone_size: few; d_call: TRBD1; v_call: TRBV2; j_call: TRBJ1-6; cdr3_aa: CASSEGSVDTGEYSPLHF; cdr3_nt: TGTGCCAGCAGTGAAGGGTCGGTGGACACAGGGGAGTATTCACCCCTCCACTTT
clone_size: few; d_call: TRBD2; v_call: TRBV19; j_call: TRBJ2-7; cdr3_aa: CASSIGFRASGSSQNEQYF; cdr3_nt: TGTGCCAGTAGTATAGGTTTTCGAGCTAGCGGGAGTAGCCAAAACGAGCAGTACTTC
clone_size: -; d_call: TRBD1; v_call: TRBV28; j_call: TRBJ1-2; cdr3_aa: CAGSFQGDDYGYTF; cdr3_nt: TGTGCCGGCAGTTTCCAGGGGGACGACTATGGCTACACCTTC
clone_size: few; d_call: TRBD2; v_call: TRBV2; j_call: TRBJ2-5; cdr3_aa: CASQRTSGQETQYF; cdr3_nt: TGTGCCAGCCAGAGGACTAGCGGGCAAGAGACCCAGTACTTC
clone_size: -; d_call: -; v_call: TRBV6-1; j_call: TRBJ1-3; cdr3_aa: CASSPTGNSGNTIYF; cdr3_nt: TGTGCCAGCAGCCCAACAGGTAACTCTGGAAACACCATATATTTT
clone_size: -; d_call: TRBD1; v_call: TRBV27; j_call: TRBJ1-2; cdr3_aa: CASSPPDRENGYTF; cdr3_nt: TGTGCCAGCAGTCCCCCGGACAGGGAGAATGGCTACACCTTC
clone_size: -; d_call: -; v_call: TRBV28; j_call: TRBJ1-2; cdr3_aa: CASSLAGSNYGYTF; cdr3_nt: TGTGCCAGCAGTTTGGCGGGTTCTAACTATGGCTACACCTTC
clone_size: -; d_call: -; v_call: TRBV6-1; j_call: TRBJ1-1; cdr3_aa: CASSERTGRGNTEAFF; cdr3_nt: TGTGCCAGCAGTGAAAGGACGGGCAGGGGGAACACTGAAGCTTTCTTT
clone_size: -; d_call: TRBD1; v_call: TRBV5-1; j_call: TRBJ1-2; cdr3_aa: CASSLGGQASNYGYTF; cdr3_nt: TGCGCCAGCAGCTTGGGGGGACAGGCCTCTAACTATGGCTACACCTTC
clone_size: few; d_call: -; v_call: TRBV7-8; j_call: TRBJ1-2; cdr3_aa: CASSSKSQGYGYTF; cdr3_nt: TGTGCCAGCAGCTCGAAGTCACAGGGCTATGGCTACACCTTC
clone_size: -; d_call: -; v_call: TRBV10-3; j_call: TRBJ2-7; cdr3_aa: CAISGTQSYYEQYF; cdr3_nt: TGTGCCATCAGTGGGACTCAATCTTACTACGAGCAGTACTTC
clone_size: -; d_call: -; v_call: TRBV27; j_call: TRBJ1-1; cdr3_aa: CASSLSPVDTEAFF; cdr3_nt: TGTGCCAGCAGTTTATCGCCAGTCGACACTGAAGCTTTCTTT
clone_size: -; d_call: TRBD1; v_call: TRBV10-3; j_call: TRBJ2-2; cdr3_aa: CAITRGTGRNTGELFF; cdr3_nt: TGTGCCATCACCCGGGGGACAGGGCGAAACACCGGGGAGCTGTTTTTT
clone_size: -; d_call: -; v_call: TRBV6-1; j_call: TRBJ1-2; cdr3_aa: CASSDTDSRLYGYTF; cdr3_nt: TGTGCCAGCAGTGATACCGACAGCAGATTATATGGCTACACCTTC
clone_size: -; d_call: -; v_call: TRBV19; j_call: TRBJ1-2; cdr3_aa: CASSIITIDRTNYGYTF; cdr3_nt: TGTGCCAGTAGTATAATAACAATCGACAGGACTAACTATGGCTACACCTTC
clone_size: -; d_call: TRBD2; v_call: TRBV6-1; j_call: TRBJ2-7; cdr3_aa: CASNPGGGGSYEQYF; cdr3_nt: TGTGCCAGCAATCCGGGGGGGGGAGGGAGCTACGAGCAGTACTTC
clone_size: -; d_call: -; v_call: TRBV10-1; j_call: TRBJ1-4; cdr3_aa: CASSEGQGRLGREKLFF; cdr3_nt: TGCGCCAGCAGTGAGGGTCAGGGGCGTCTCGGTCGGGAAAAACTGTTTTTT
clone_size: -; d_call: -; v_call: TRBV5-6; j_call: TRBJ1-3; cdr3_aa: CASSFRDSSGNTIYF; cdr3_nt: TGTGCCAGCAGCTTCCGGGATTCCTCTGGAAACACCATATATTTT
clone_size: -; d_call: TRBD2; v_call: TRBV7-8; j_call: TRBJ2-7; cdr3_aa: CASSKRTSGRAYEQYF; cdr3_nt: TGTGCCAGCAGCAAACGGACTAGCGGGAGGGCCTACGAGCAGTACTTC
clone_size: once; d_call: TRBD2; v_call: TRBV5-6; j_call: TRBJ2-3; cdr3_aa: CASSPLAETDTQYF; cdr3_nt: TGTGCCAGCAGCCCACTAGCGGAGACAGATACGCAGTATTTT
clone_size: -; d_call: -; v_call: TRBV19; j_call: TRBJ2-2; cdr3_aa: CASSKKEVGELFF; cdr3_nt: TGTGCCAGTAGTAAAAAGGAGGTCGGGGAGCTGTTTTTT
clone_size: -; d_call: -; v_call: TRBV10-1; j_call: TRBJ2-2; cdr3_aa: CASSERSNTGELFF; cdr3_nt: TGCGCCAGCAGTGAGCGGTCGAACACCGGGGAGCTGTTTTTT
clone_size: -; d_call: -; v_call: TRBV10-3; j_call: TRBJ1-1; cdr3_aa: CAISEVGHTEAFF; cdr3_nt: TGTGCCATCAGTGAAGTGGGGCACACTGAAGCTTTCTTT
clone_size: -; d_call: TRBD1; v_call: TRBV10-3; j_call: TRBJ2-7; cdr3_aa: CAIQGQGYEQYF; cdr3_nt: TGTGCCATCCAGGGACAGGGATACGAGCAGTACTTC
clone_size: -; d_call: -; v_call: TRBV9; j_call: TRBJ2-4; cdr3_aa: CASSVALAKNIQYF; cdr3_nt: TGTGCCAGCAGCGTGGCCCTAGCCAAAAACATTCAGTACTTC
clone_size: -; d_call: TRBD2; v_call: TRBV6-4; j_call: TRBJ2-1; cdr3_aa: CASSPGGYNEQFF; cdr3_nt: TGTGCCAGCAGTCCGGGGGGCTACAATGAGCAGTTCTTC
clone_size: -; d_call: -; v_call: TRBV19; j_call: TRBJ2-7; cdr3_aa: CASSITARDEQYF; cdr3_nt: TGTGCCAGTAGTATAACAGCCAGGGACGAGCAGTACTTC
clone_size: -; d_call: TRBD1; v_call: TRBV19; j_call: TRBJ1-1; cdr3_aa: CASRNLQGAMNTEAFF; cdr3_nt: TGTGCCAGTAGGAATCTACAGGGGGCCATGAACACTGAAGCTTTCTTT
clone_size: -; d_call: -; v_call: TRBV10-1; j_call: TRBJ1-5; cdr3_aa: CASSAGEGNQPQHF; cdr3_nt: TGCGCCAGCAGTGCCGGGGAGGGCAATCAGCCCCAGCATTTT
clone_size: -; d_call: TRBD1; v_call: TRBV5-1; j_call: TRBJ1-4; cdr3_aa: CASSLHTRTGGEREKLFF; cdr3_nt: TGCGCCAGCAGCCTCCACACCCGAACAGGGGGCGAAAGGGAAAAACTGTTTTTT
clone_size: few; d_call: TRBD2; v_call: TRBV5-4; j_call: TRBJ2-7; cdr3_aa: CASSLEAGVIHEQYF; cdr3_nt: TGTGCCAGCAGCTTGGAGGCGGGAGTAATCCACGAGCAGTACTTC
clone_size: -; d_call: -; v_call: TRBV10-1; j_call: TRBJ1-2; cdr3_aa: CASSESRNYGYTF; cdr3_nt: TGCGCCAGCAGTGAGTCGAGAAACTATGGCTACACCTTC
clone_size: -; d_call: TRBD2; v_call: TRBV4-1; j_call: TRBJ2-3; cdr3_aa: CASSQGGRASDTQYF; cdr3_nt: TGCGCCAGCAGCCAGGGCGGGAGGGCCTCTGATACGCAGTATTTT
clone_size: -; d_call: -; v_call: TRBV28; j_call: TRBJ2-7; cdr3_aa: CASSLWETDSYEQYF; cdr3_nt: TGTGCCAGCAGTTTATGGGAGACCGACTCCTACGAGCAGTACTTC
clone_size: -; d_call: -; v_call: TRBV5-1; j_call: TRBJ1-2; cdr3_aa: CASSFGEVSYGYTF; cdr3_nt: TGCGCCAGCAGCTTCGGGGAAGTGAGCTATGGCTACACCTTC
clone_size: -; d_call: -; v_call: TRBV5-1; j_call: TRBJ1-1; cdr3_aa: CASSLTGTTEAFF; cdr3_nt: TGCGCCAGCAGCTTGACAGGGACCACTGAAGCTTTCTTT
clone_size: few; d_call: -; v_call: TRBV4-2; j_call: TRBJ1-1; cdr3_aa: CASRSSLANTEAFF; cdr3_nt: TGTGCCAGCAGGAGTTCCCTCGCGAACACTGAAGCTTTCTTT
clone_size: -; d_call: TRBD1; v_call: TRBV19; j_call: TRBJ1-3; cdr3_aa: CASSTRQGYTGNTIYF; cdr3_nt: TGTGCCAGTAGTACTAGACAGGGGTATACTGGAAACACCATATATTTT
clone_size: -; d_call: -; v_call: TRBV10-3; j_call: TRBJ2-5; cdr3_aa: CAISDPQLQETQYF; cdr3_nt: TGTGCCATCAGTGATCCGCAACTCCAAGAGACCCAGTACTTC
clone_size: few; d_call: -; v_call: TRBV2; j_call: TRBJ1-1; cdr3_aa: CASSSSRETNSEAFF; cdr3_nt: TGTGCCAGCAGCTCATCCCGGGAGACGAACAGTGAAGCTTTCTTT
clone_size: -; d_call: -; v_call: TRBV5-5; j_call: TRBJ1-6; cdr3_aa: CASRNGHGGRSPLHF; cdr3_nt: TGTGCCAGCAGAAATGGACATGGGGGGAGGTCACCCCTCCACTTT
clone_size: -; d_call: -; v_call: TRBV15; j_call: TRBJ2-7; cdr3_aa: CATSRDPQGYEQYF; cdr3_nt: TGTGCCACCAGCAGAGATCCCCAGGGCTACGAGCAGTACTTC
clone_size: -; d_call: TRBD1; v_call: TRBV4-1; j_call: TRBJ1-5; cdr3_aa: CASSQTGGDQPQHF; cdr3_nt: TGCGCCAGCAGCCAAACAGGGGGCGATCAGCCCCAGCATTTT
clone_size: -; d_call: -; v_call: TRBV4-1; j_call: TRBJ1-2; cdr3_aa: CASSQDLGSGVYYGYTF; cdr3_nt: TGCGCCAGCAGCCAAGATCTGGGTTCGGGGGTGTACTATGGCTACACCTTC
clone_size: once; d_call: TRBD1; v_call: TRBV5-1; j_call: TRBJ1-1; cdr3_aa: CASSSRTGRSTEAFF; cdr3_nt: TGCGCCAGCAGCTCTCGGACAGGAAGGAGCACTGAAGCTTTCTTT
clone_size: -; d_call: -; v_call: TRBV5-1; j_call: TRBJ2-7; cdr3_aa: CASSLLEHEQYF; cdr3_nt: TGCGCCAGCAGCTTGTTGGAGCACGAGCAGTACTTC
clone_size: -; d_call: TRBD1; v_call: TRBV7-9; j_call: TRBJ1-4; cdr3_aa: CASSAGQGIRLSEKLFF; cdr3_nt: TGTGCCAGCAGCGCGGGACAGGGTATTAGACTCAGTGAAAAACTGTTTTTT
clone_size: -; d_call: -; v_call: TRBV6-6; j_call: TRBJ1-1; cdr3_aa: CASSGPGMTEAFF; cdr3_nt: TGTGCCAGCAGTGGCCCAGGAATGACTGAAGCTTTCTTT
clone_size: -; d_call: TRBD1; v_call: TRBV28; j_call: TRBJ1-5; cdr3_aa: CASSPGGSQPQHF; cdr3_nt: TGTGCCAGCAGTCCAGGGGGGAGTCAGCCCCAGCATTTT
clone_size: -; d_call: -; v_call: TRBV6-1; j_call: TRBJ1-4; cdr3_aa: CASSHGTEGEKLFF; cdr3_nt: TGTGCGAGCAGCCACGGGACGGAGGGAGAAAAACTGTTTTTT
clone_size: -; d_call: TRBD1; v_call: TRBV5-8; j_call: TRBJ2-7; cdr3_aa: CASSLGVTGTGEQYF; cdr3_nt: TGTGCCAGCAGCCTAGGTGTGACAGGGACGGGCGAGCAGTACTTC
clone_size: -; d_call: TRBD1; v_call: TRBV7-9; j_call: TRBJ1-3; cdr3_aa: CASSQSGTGTFSGNTIYF; cdr3_nt: TGTGCCAGCAGCCAGAGTGGGACAGGGACCTTCTCTGGAAACACCATATATTTT
clone_size: -; d_call: -; v_call: TRBV30; j_call: TRBJ2-5; cdr3_aa: CAWSTVTSETQYF; cdr3_nt: TGTGCCTGGAGTACGGTCACTTCAGAGACCCAGTACTTC
clone_size: -; d_call: TRBD2; v_call: TRBV7-2; j_call: TRBJ2-7; cdr3_aa: CASSFAGGPNEQYF; cdr3_nt: TGTGCCAGCAGCTTCGCGGGAGGGCCTAACGAGCAGTACTTC
clone_size: -; d_call: -; v_call: TRBV5-1; j_call: TRBJ1-1; cdr3_aa: CASSLGGADTEAFF; cdr3_nt: TGCGCCAGCAGCTTGGGTGGGGCTGACACTGAAGCTTTCTTT